This entry concerns a single T cell receptor beta chain. This PCR relied on a set of 60 Vbeta primers and 13 Jbeta primers. Sequenced by immunoSEQ multiplex PCR; TCRdb stores in-frame clones only, minus some. Of 110,000 to 150,000 clones detected, 73% appear once; the ten largest clones hold roughly 1.3%. This record belongs to a study of cytomegalovirus exposure and HLA in healthy donors. Sample: PBMCs. The clonotype was recovered from a woman between 40 and 55 years old in good health and CMV-seronegative.

The CDR3 spells CASSQSSRTAGARETQYF. Here the CDR3 DNA reads TGTGCCAGCAGCCAATCCTCCCGAACAGCGGGGGCGAGGGAGACCCAGTACTTC. The V and J genes are TRBV14 and TRBJ2-5, with 8 bases matching TRBD2. The CDR3 extends over 18 amino acids. J lost 5 bases, V lost 2 bases, and 16 bases had no gene match. The germline V gene has CDR1 SGHDN and CDR2 FVKESK.